This T cell receptor beta chain derives from a study of patients and donors after allogeneic stem cell transplantation. One entry per CDR3 protein results from TCRdb running MiXCR on the RT-PCR reads. This repertoire shows over 350,000 distinct CDR3 sequences, more than 15% found once; its top ten account for around 7.9%. This clonotype was seen at least ten times. CDR1 is SEHNR, CDR2 FQNEAQ, per germline (reference sequence). V lost 1 base and J 0 bases, leaving 7 bases between the germline ends. CDR3 length: 15 amino acids. The sequencing sample was made of blood, either unsorted or a sorted T cell fraction (not recorded which). V gene TRBV7-9 combines with J gene TRBJ2-1; D gene ambiguous. The sequence came from a human donor who was either an allogeneic HSCT recipient or a stem cell or donor lymphocyte infusion donor (not recorded which). It is not recorded whose cells these are; they may come from a transplant donor. Here the CDR3 DNA reads TGTGCCAGCAGCTTAGAAGCCAGCTCCTACAATGAGCAGTTCTTC. It is translated as CASSLEASSYNEQFF.